Following are 29 T cell receptor beta chains from one sample sequenced in a study of shared clonotypes between healthy human individuals. Assay used: immunoSEQ multiplex PCR; TCRdb lists only in-frame clones, some missing. The repertoire holds about half a million clones, with roughly 80% as singletons. The source material was PBMCs. These receptors were collected from a woman aged 40 to 50 in good health. Some clones in this sample may be carry-over from other donors' samples.

The genes are TRBV5-1 and TRBJ2-3; 9 bases are a match to TRBD2. The V and J ends lost 4 bases and 5 bases, in that order; junction bases with no gene match: 5. Germline V gives CDR1 SGHRS, CDR2 YFSETQ. This CDR3 region has 14 residues. CDR3 DNA: TGCGCCAGCAGCCAGGGACTAGCCGTAGATACGCAGTATTTT. Translated: CASSQGLAVDTQYF. Full variable domain (rest looked up from reference TRBV5-1 and TRBJ2-3): KAGVTQTPRYLIKTRGQQVTLSCSPISGHRSVSWYQQTPGQGLQFLFEYFSETQRNKGNFPGRFSGRQFSNSRSEMNVSTLELGDSALYLCASSQGLAVDTQYFGPGTRLTVL.

Comment on this clone: A far larger clone lies a single base away; this is likely a read error. The chain couples TRBV7-6 to TRBJ1-5; D is undetermined. Trimming removed 1 base at V and 5 bases at J, with 6 bases between. The V gene's germline CDR1 is SGHVS and CDR2 FNYEAQ. CDR3 length: 13 amino acids. DNA of the CDR3: TGTGCCAGCAGCTTAGTGGAGGATCAGCCCCAGCATTTT. This codes for CASSLVEDQPQHF. Using reference TRBV7-6 and TRBJ1-5 for the parts outside the CDR3, the full variable domain is GAGVSQSPRYKVTKRGQDVALRCDPISGHVSLYWYRQALGQGPEFLTYFNYEAQQDKSGLPNDRFSAERPEGSISTLTIQRTEQRDSAMYRCASSLVEDQPQHFGDGTRLSIL.

CDR3 nucleotides: TGTGCCAGCTCTCTTGGGTGGGTTAGTATTTACGAGCAGTACTTC. This sequence encodes CASSLGWVSIYEQYF. The chain is built from TRBV6-1 and TRBJ2-7; no clear D. Trimming pared 8 bases from V and 4 bases from J, leaving 21 bases between. This CDR3 is built from 15 residues. Germline lookup yields CDR1 MNHNS and CDR2 SASEGT.

The chain couples TRBV2 to TRBJ2-1; D is perhaps TRBD1 or TRBD2 (5 bases each). In germline, CDR1 is SNHLY, CDR2 FYNNEI. Trimming took off 5 bases at V and 12 bases at J, with 11 bases between the two ends. The CDR3 length is 11 residues. CDR3 loop: CASSPGSRQFF. Written as DNA, the CDR3 is TGTGCCAGCAGTCCAGGGAGTAGGCAGTTCTTC.

The chain combines TRBV5-6 with TRBJ2-3; 7 bases match TRBD1. The V segment lost 1 base and the J segment 5 bases; nucleotides outside the gene matches: 7. CDR1 is SGHDT and CDR2 is YYEEEE in the germline V gene. The CDR3 sequence is 15 residues long. The CDR3 DNA sequence: TGTGCCAGCAGCTTGAGAGGGGGCAACGGAGATACGCAGTATTTT. Its protein is CASSLRGGNGDTQYF.

CDR3 bases: TGTGCCAGCAGCGTTACTAGCGGGAGGATGGATACGCAGTATTTT. Encoded protein: CASSVTSGRMDTQYF. This chain uses TRBV9 with TRBJ2-3; 12 bases agree with TRBD2. CDR1 and CDR2 from the germline V gene are SGDLS and YYNGEE. The length of the CDR3 is 15 residues. V was pared by 2 bases and J by 6 bases, with 4 bases of the junction left unmatched.

The rearrangement uses TRBV7-9 and TRBJ1-1; tentative D call: TRBD1 (6 bases). The V end lost 1 base, the J end lost 4 bases, and 13 bases lay between the germline ends. CDR3 length equals 15 residues. Germline V gives CDR1 SEHNR, CDR2 FQNEAQ (reference sequence). The CDR3: CASSLDQGSITEAFF. CDR3 DNA: TGTGCCAGCAGCTTAGATCAGGGGTCGATCACTGAAGCTTTCTTT. The variable domain in full, completed from reference TRBV7-9 and TRBJ1-1, reads DTGVSQNPRHKITKRGQNVTFRCDPISEHNRLYWYRQTLGQGPEFLTYFQNEAQLEKSRLLSDRFSAERPKGSFSTLEIQRTEQGDSAMYLCASSLDQGSITEAFFGQGTRLTVV.

V usage is TRBV7-8 and J usage is TRBJ2-7; D might be TRBD1 (6 bases). The CDR3 length is 13 residues. Per the germline V gene, CDR1 is SGHVS and CDR2 is FQNEAQ. V dropped 5 bases and J dropped 3 bases, with 11 bases sitting between them. The CDR3 is CASSQDRLYEQYF. DNA for the CDR3: TGTGCCAGCAGCCAAGACAGGCTCTACGAGCAGTACTTC.

Regarding this clone: This clone may be a read error of a much larger clone one base away. The chain employs TRBV10-1 and TRBJ2-7; D perhaps matches TRBD2 (6 bases). Germline values: CDR1 WNHNN, CDR2 SYGVQD (reference sequence). V was clipped by 3 bases and J by 2 bases, with 26 bases between them. This CDR3 region has 19 residues. CDR3 in amino acids: CASSDGGIPTQQSPYEQYF. CDR3 DNA: TGCGCCAGCAGTGATGGAGGGATCCCCACCCAACAGTCCCCCTACGAGCAGTACTTC.

The CDR3, as DNA: TGCGCCAGCAGCCAAGATAGCGGGAGGGCCACTGAGCAGTTCTTC. It encodes CASSQDSGRATEQFF. V is TRBV4-1 and J is TRBJ2-1; 11 nucleotides match TRBD2. Germline V gene sequence: CDR1 MGHRA, CDR2 YSYEKL. J lost 9 bases, V lost 0 bases, and 4 bases had no gene match. The CDR3 runs to 15 residues.

This chain joins TRBV28 and TRBJ1-2; D unresolved. The V gene's germline CDR1 is MDHEN and CDR2 SYDVKM. V lost 11 bases, J lost 1 base, and 17 bases lay in between. CDR3 length: 14 residues. The CDR3 loop reads CAGNPGSNNYGYTF. CDR3 in DNA: TGTGCCGGCAACCCCGGGAGTAATAACTATGGCTACACCTTC.

In its sample, this clone was seen many times. In the same sample, other DNA sequences code for this CDR3. The chain has TRBV10-3 and TRBJ1-1; TRBD1 aligns across 8 bases. The CDR3 contains 14 residues. Germline CDR1 ENHRY, CDR2 SYGVKD. V dropped 2 bases and J dropped 4; count of bases not matched to a gene: 3. The CDR3 loop reads CAISETTGGTEAFF. Here the CDR3 DNA reads TGTGCCATCAGTGAGACAACAGGGGGCACTGAAGCTTTCTTT.

This clone was seen ten or more times. The chain has TRBV28 and TRBJ2-5; D tentatively fits TRBD1 or TRBD2 (5 bases each). The CDR3 runs to 16 residues. V was pared by 5 bases and J by 5 bases, with 21 bases between. CDR1 and CDR2 from the germline V gene are MDHEN and SYDVKM. In DNA, the CDR3 is TGTGCCAGCAGTCCCCGGACAATCGGTGAGGGGGAGACCCAGTACTTC. Its protein is CASSPRTIGEGETQYF.

This rearrangement joins TRBV5-1 to TRBJ2-3; D gene unclear. Germline CDR1 and CDR2: SGHRS and YFSETQ. Trimming cost V 4 bases and J 6 bases, with 15 bases left between them. The CDR3 contains 14 residues. CDR3 nucleotides: TGCGCCAGCAGCCTGAATACTTTCGGGGATACGCAGTATTTT. Its translation is CASSLNTFGDTQYF.

The rearrangement joins TRBV5-1 to TRBJ2-3; 12 bases line up with TRBD2. CDR1 SGHRS and CDR2 YFSETQ come from the germline V gene. This CDR3 is built from 15 residues. Trimming cost V 4 bases and J 6 bases; bases outside gene matches: 6. CDR3: CASSPRTSGMDTQYF. CDR3 bases: TGCGCCAGCAGCCCCCGGACTAGCGGGATGGATACGCAGTATTTT.

The V and J genes are TRBV28 and TRBJ2-1, with TRBD2 matching over 9 bases. The CDR3 loop spans 15 amino acids. The ends lost 6 bases at V and 2 bases at J; junction bases unmatched: 5. The V gene's germline CDR1 is MDHEN and CDR2 SYDVKM. CDR3 residues: CASSLAGVTYNEQFF. CDR3 in DNA: TGTGCCAGCAGCTTAGCGGGAGTAACCTACAATGAGCAGTTCTTC.

V gene TRBV7-9 combines with J gene TRBJ2-5, with 7 bases matching TRBD2. This CDR3 region has 14 residues. V lost 7 bases and J lost 1; bases outside the gene matches: 6. Germline V gives CDR1 SEHNR, CDR2 FQNEAQ (reference sequence). The CDR3 is CASTSGLPQETQYF. As DNA, the CDR3 is TGTGCCAGCACCTCGGGACTACCCCAAGAGACCCAGTACTTC.

The chain links TRBV5-1 to TRBJ2-2; 10 bases line up with TRBD2. V lost 2 bases, J lost 2 bases, and 9 bases stayed unmatched. This CDR3 comprises 18 residues. From germline, CDR1 is SGHRS and CDR2 YFSETQ. CDR3: CASSLAGGPTLNTGELFF. As DNA, the CDR3 is TGCGCCAGCAGCTTAGCGGGAGGGCCGACGCTTAACACCGGGGAGCTGTTTTTT.

The chain carries TRBV4-3 and TRBJ2-7; 10 bases match TRBD1. The CDR3 is made up of 16 amino acids. The ends lost 0 bases at V and 5 bases at J; junction bases unmatched: 7. Germline CDR1 LGHNA, CDR2 YSLEER. CDR3: CASSQDPDRGFDEQYF. Here the CDR3 DNA reads TGCGCCAGCAGCCAAGATCCGGACAGGGGGTTTGACGAGCAGTACTTC.

Concerning this clone: Only one base separates this from a far larger clonotype, so it likely reflects a read error. This specimen includes other DNA sequences encoding the same CDR3. This sequence joins TRBV4-1 and TRBJ2-7; tentatively, D is TRBD1 or TRBD2 (5 bases each). The CDR3 sequence is 13 residues long. V was cut by 6 bases and J by 6 bases, with 15 bases left in between. The germline CDR1 and CDR2 sequences are MGHRA and YSYEKL. CDR3: CASRRDLNSEQYF. For the CDR3, the DNA is TGCGCCAGCAGGAGGGACCTCAATTCCGAGCAGTACTTC.

This clone was recorded a few times. The rearrangement uses TRBV7-8 and TRBJ2-1; either TRBD1 or TRBD2 may supply D (5 bases each). Trimming cost V 3 bases and J 2 bases, with 11 bases left between them. The CDR3 contains 15 residues. Germline CDR1 reads SGHVS; CDR2 reads FQNEAQ. The CDR3 loop is CASSLFGGAYNEQFF. DNA for the CDR3: TGTGCCAGCAGCTTGTTTGGGGGAGCCTACAATGAGCAGTTCTTC.

The rearrangement joins TRBV19 to TRBJ1-4; D is uncertain. The CDR3 consists of 13 residues. Germline values: CDR1 LNHDA, CDR2 SQIVND (reference sequence). Between the trimmed V and J ends, which lost 4 bases and 8 bases, there was a span of 11 bases. As DNA, the CDR3 is TGTGCCAGTAGTAGTGCCGGAAGGGAAAAACTGTTTTTT. This codes for CASSSAGREKLFF.

V and J are TRBV10-2 and TRBJ2-2; perhaps TRBD1 as D (6 bases). The CDR3 has 14 amino acids. Germline CDR1 is WSHSY and CDR2 is SAAADI. Trimming shortened V by 6 bases and J by 2 bases, and 10 bases separated the two germline ends. The CDR3 loop is CASRDSANTGELFF. The CDR3 DNA sequence: TGCGCCAGCAGGGACAGCGCAAACACCGGGGAGCTGTTTTTT.

The chain recombines TRBV19 with TRBJ2-7, with a weak D call TRBD1 (6 bases). The CDR3 spans 14 residues. V shed 6 bases and J shed 3 bases, with 15 bases lying between them. Germline CDR1 LNHDA, CDR2 SQIVND (reference sequence). CDR3 sequence (DNA): TGTGCCAGTAGCCTCAAGGGGGTCCACTACGAGCAGTACTTC. It codes for CASSLKGVHYEQYF.

This clone has just a few counts. The gene calls are TRBV28 and TRBJ1-5; maybe TRBD1 (5 bases). Per the germline V gene, CDR1 is MDHEN and CDR2 is SYDVKM. The CDR3 sequence is 16 residues long. V dropped 8 bases and J dropped 4 bases, with 21 bases sitting between them. CDR3 sequence reads: CASGRGELGRNQPQHF. In nucleotides, the CDR3 is TGTGCCAGCGGGCGGGGAGAGCTGGGGCGAAATCAGCCCCAGCATTTT.

This chain links TRBV18 with TRBJ2-5, with D maybe TRBD2 (7 bases). The tail of the sequence fits TRBJ2-7 better, so the J call may be wrong. The length of the CDR3 is 16 residues. CDR1 and CDR2 (germline): KGHSH, LQKENI. CDR3: CASSPGLQGGPSEQYF. In DNA, the CDR3 is TGTGCCAGCTCACCAGGGTTACAGGGAGGGCCCTCCGAGCAGTACTTC.

V is TRBV5-4 and J is TRBJ2-3; TRBD1 is a possible D gene (5 bases). The CDR3 runs to 14 residues. The V gene's germline CDR1 is SGHNT and CDR2 YYREEE (reference sequence). V was cut by 4 bases and J by 0 bases, with 9 bases left in between. Here the CDR3 reads CASSPDTSTDTQYF. CDR3 coding DNA: TGTGCCAGCAGCCCGGACACTAGCACAGATACGCAGTATTTT. Filled out from reference TRBV5-4 and TRBJ2-3, the complete variable domain reads ETGVTQSPTHLIKTRGQQVTLRCSSQSGHNTVSWYQQALGQGPQFIFQYYREEENGRGNFPPRFSGLQFPNYSSELNVNALELDDSALYLCASSPDTSTDTQYFGPGTRLTVL.

This chain joins TRBV5-1 and TRBJ2-7, with 11 bases aligning to TRBD2. This CDR3 is 16 amino acids long. The V gene's germline CDR1 is SGHRS and CDR2 YFSETQ. V lost 4 bases and J lost 4; bases outside the gene matches: 10. The chain's CDR3 is CASSMLPGTSGYEQYF. DNA of the CDR3: TGCGCCAGCAGCATGCTCCCCGGGACTAGCGGTTACGAGCAGTACTTC.

This sequence joins TRBV27 and TRBJ1-2; D remains ambiguous. The CDR3 runs 16 residues. Trimming cost V 5 bases and J 4 bases, with 20 bases left between them. Germline CDR1 is MNHEY and CDR2 is SMNVEV (reference sequence). The CDR3 DNA reads TGTGCCAGCAGTCCCCACCTGGCAGGCCGAGGCTATGGCTACACCTTC. It specifies CASSPHLAGRGYGYTF.